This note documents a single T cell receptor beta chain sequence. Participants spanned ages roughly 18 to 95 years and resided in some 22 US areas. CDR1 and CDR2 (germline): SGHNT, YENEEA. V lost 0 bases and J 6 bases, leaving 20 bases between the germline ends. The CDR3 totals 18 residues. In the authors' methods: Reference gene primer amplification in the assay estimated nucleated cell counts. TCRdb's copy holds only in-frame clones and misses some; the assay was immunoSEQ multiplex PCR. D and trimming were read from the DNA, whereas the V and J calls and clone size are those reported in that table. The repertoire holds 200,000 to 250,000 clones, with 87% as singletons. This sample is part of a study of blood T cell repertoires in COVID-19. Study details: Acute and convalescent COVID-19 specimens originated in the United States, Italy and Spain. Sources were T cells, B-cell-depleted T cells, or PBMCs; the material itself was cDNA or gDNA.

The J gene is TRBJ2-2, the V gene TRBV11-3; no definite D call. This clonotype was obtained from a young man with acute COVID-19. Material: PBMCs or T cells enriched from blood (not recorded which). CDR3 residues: CASSLDLAEQNWPGELFF. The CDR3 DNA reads TGTGCCAGCAGCTTAGATTTGGCGGAACAAAACTGGCCCGGGGAGCTGTTTTTT.